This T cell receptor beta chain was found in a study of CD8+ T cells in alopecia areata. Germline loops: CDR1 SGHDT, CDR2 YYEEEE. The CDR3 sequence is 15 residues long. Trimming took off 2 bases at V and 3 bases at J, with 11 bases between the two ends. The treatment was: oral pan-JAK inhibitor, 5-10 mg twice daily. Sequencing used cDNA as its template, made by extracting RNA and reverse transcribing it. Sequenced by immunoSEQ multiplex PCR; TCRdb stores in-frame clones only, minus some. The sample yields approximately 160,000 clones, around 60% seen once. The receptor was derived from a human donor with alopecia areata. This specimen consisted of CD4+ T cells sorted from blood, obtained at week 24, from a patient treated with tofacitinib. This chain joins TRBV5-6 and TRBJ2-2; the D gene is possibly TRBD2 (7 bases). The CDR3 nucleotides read TGTGCCAGCAGCTTCGGGGGGCTGGACACCGGGGAGCTGTTTTTT. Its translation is CASSFGGLDTGELFF.